Listed below are T cell receptor beta chains from one sample, sequenced in a study of shared clonotypes between healthy human individuals. Here immunoSEQ multiplex PCR was the method, and the copy in TCRdb shows in-frame clones only, minus some. Among fewer than 600,000 clones listed, around 78% were seen once. Sequencing input: PBMCs. The source is a woman between 35 and 50 years old in good health. Some clones in this sample may be carry-over from other donors' samples. Each CDR3 is given with its conserved first and last residue. The D gene is left open where the match is weak. Clone size appears in some rows only: once, few, many, or a class for an expanded clone.

size: NA
length: 14
J: TRBJ1-1
V: TRBV11-1
D: NA
CDR3: CASSANVGDTEAFF
DNA: TGTGCCAGCAGCGCAAATGTTGGGGACACTGAAGCTTTCTTT

size: few
length: 14
J: TRBJ1-5
V: TRBV2
D: TRBD1
CDR3: CASSLQGARQPQHF
DNA: TGTGCCAGCAGTCTACAGGGGGCGAGGCAGCCCCAGCATTTT

size: few
length: 16
J: TRBJ2-1
V: TRBV30
D: TRBD2
CDR3: CAWGFKLAGDANEQFF
DNA: TGTGCCTGGGGGTTTAAACTAGCGGGAGACGCCAATGAGCAGTTCTTC

size: NA
length: 13
J: TRBJ2-7
V: TRBV7-2
D: TRBD1
CDR3: CASSSRGQREQYF
DNA: TGTGCCAGCAGCTCCAGGGGACAGAGGGAGCAGTACTTC

size: NA
length: 18
J: TRBJ2-1
V: TRBV29-1
D: TRBD2
CDR3: CSVEDTGLASGIDNEQFF
DNA: TGCAGCGTTGAAGATACGGGCCTGGCTAGCGGGATAGACAATGAGCAGTTCTTC

size: NA
length: 14
J: TRBJ1-4
V: TRBV10-3
D: NA
CDR3: CAISESYGGEKLFF
DNA: TGTGCCATCAGTGAGTCGTACGGTGGAGAAAAACTGTTTTTT

size: NA
length: 14
J: TRBJ2-2
V: TRBV7-2
D: TRBD2
CDR3: CASSYGGGVGELFF
DNA: TGTGCCAGCAGCTATGGCGGGGGAGTCGGGGAGCTGTTTTTT

size: once
length: 18
J: TRBJ2-3
V: TRBV28
D: NA
CDR3: CASSLGGGGPLRTDTQYF
DNA: TGTGCCAGCAGTTTAGGGGGCGGGGGTCCCCTGAGAACAGATACGCAGTATTTT

size: NA
length: 14
J: TRBJ2-5
V: TRBV5-1
D: TRBD1
CDR3: CASSRTGGEETQYF
DNA: TGCGCCAGCAGCCGTACAGGGGGCGAAGAGACCCAGTACTTC

size: NA
length: 11
J: TRBJ1-1
V: TRBV27
D: NA
CDR3: CASSWGTRAFF
DNA: TGTGCCAGCAGTTGGGGGACAAGAGCTTTCTTT

size: NA
length: 18
J: TRBJ2-1
V: TRBV7-9
D: TRBD2
CDR3: CASSLGRVGLAAYNEQFF
DNA: TGTGCCAGCAGCTTAGGCCGGGTTGGACTAGCGGCATACAATGAGCAGTTCTTC

size: NA
length: 14
J: TRBJ2-3
V: TRBV7-9
D: NA
CDR3: CASSLAPSTDTQYF
DNA: TGTGCCAGCAGCTTAGCGCCTAGCACAGATACGCAGTATTTT

size: NA
length: 16
J: TRBJ2-5
V: TRBV11-2
D: TRBD2
CDR3: CASSPNSGISQETQYF
DNA: TGTGCCAGCAGCCCCAATAGCGGGATTAGCCAAGAGACCCAGTACTTC

size: NA
length: 13
J: TRBJ2-1
V: TRBV7-2
D: NA
CDR3: CASSRTVYNEQFF
DNA: TGTGCCAGCAGCAGGACAGTTTACAATGAGCAGTTCTTC

size: NA
length: 18
J: TRBJ2-5
V: TRBV6-4
D: TRBD1
CDR3: CASSVFHRDRRSEETQYF
DNA: TGTGCCAGCAGTGTATTCCACCGGGACAGAAGGTCGGAAGAGACCCAGTACTTC

size: NA
length: 13
J: TRBJ2-5
V: TRBV5-4
D: NA
CDR3: CASSPGTRETQYF
DNA: TGTGCCAGCAGCCCCGGGACAAGGGAGACCCAGTACTTC

size: NA
length: 12
J: TRBJ2-7
V: TRBV30
D: TRBD1
CDR3: CAWGDRTYEQYF
DNA: TGTGCCTGGGGGGACAGAACCTACGAGCAGTACTTC

size: many
length: 14
J: TRBJ2-7
V: TRBV11-2
D: TRBD1
CDR3: CASSPGTGRSEQYF
DNA: TGTGCCAGCAGCCCCGGGACAGGGCGTTCCGAGCAGTACTTC

size: once
length: 16
J: TRBJ1-1
V: TRBV5-1
D: NA
CDR3: CASSLSLQGGSTEAFF
DNA: TGCGCCAGCAGCTTGAGTCTACAGGGTGGTAGCACTGAAGCTTTCTTT

size: NA
length: 17
J: TRBJ2-7
V: TRBV10-3
D: NA
CDR3: CAISDSTPGNGAYEQYF
DNA: TGTGCCATCAGTGATTCAACTCCAGGGAATGGCGCCTACGAGCAGTACTTC

size: NA
length: 13
J: TRBJ1-1
V: TRBV7-9
D: NA
CDR3: CASSWGPGAEAFF
DNA: TGTGCCAGCAGCTGGGGCCCGGGGGCTGAAGCTTTCTTT

size: once
length: 15
J: TRBJ2-1
V: TRBV7-3
D: TRBD1
CDR3: CASSPTGATYNEQFF
DNA: TGTGCCAGCAGCCCGACAGGGGCCACCTACAATGAGCAGTTCTTC

size: NA
length: 15
J: TRBJ2-1
V: TRBV7-9
D: NA
CDR3: CASSLAGTPLNEQFF
DNA: TGTGCCAGCAGCTTAGCAGGTACCCCTCTCAATGAGCAGTTCTTC

size: NA
length: 16
J: TRBJ2-6
V: TRBV19
D: NA
CDR3: CASSTESSSGANVLTF
DNA: TGTGCCAGTAGTACCGAATCCAGCTCTGGGGCCAACGTCCTGACTTTC

size: NA
length: 15
J: TRBJ2-3
V: TRBV15
D: TRBD1
CDR3: CATSSYAQGGDTQYF
DNA: TGTGCCACCAGCAGCTATGCACAGGGGGGAGATACGCAGTATTTT

size: NA
length: 16
J: TRBJ1-5
V: TRBV7-2
D: NA
CDR3: CASSQSSAGGDQPQHF
DNA: TGTGCCAGCAGTCAATCCAGTGCTGGGGGAGATCAGCCCCAGCATTTT

size: NA
length: 14
J: TRBJ1-1
V: TRBV19
D: NA
CDR3: CASSIVGGDTEAFF
DNA: TGTGCCAGTAGTATAGTGGGCGGAGACACTGAAGCTTTCTTT

size: NA
length: 15
J: TRBJ2-1
V: TRBV14
D: NA
CDR3: CASSTAIGPHIEQFF
DNA: TGTGCCAGCAGCACAGCCATAGGACCCCATATTGAGCAGTTCTTC

size: NA
length: 13
J: TRBJ2-4
V: TRBV6-5
D: NA
CDR3: CASSYSTKNIQYF
DNA: TGTGCCAGCAGTTACTCGACCAAAAACATTCAGTACTTC

size: NA
length: 16
J: TRBJ1-5
V: TRBV7-9
D: NA
CDR3: CASSLAGGRSNQPQHF
DNA: TGTGCCAGCAGCTTAGCGGGGGGCAGGAGCAATCAGCCCCAGCATTTT

size: NA
length: 17
J: TRBJ2-2
V: TRBV6-1
D: NA
CDR3: CASSEGVAVANTGELFF
DNA: TGTGCCAGCAGTGAGGGTGTGGCCGTCGCGAACACCGGGGAGCTGTTTTTT

size: once
length: 17
J: TRBJ2-3
V: TRBV18
D: TRBD2
CDR3: CASSRPGVAGGWDTQYF
DNA: TGTGCCAGCTCACGCCCTGGAGTAGCGGGGGGCTGGGATACGCAGTATTTT

size: NA
length: 15
J: TRBJ2-3
V: TRBV7-8
D: TRBD2
CDR3: CASSLGGGRVDTQYF
DNA: TGTGCCAGCAGCTTAGGGGGCGGGAGGGTTGATACGCAGTATTTT

size: NA
length: 15
J: TRBJ1-1
V: TRBV5-5
D: TRBD1
CDR3: CASSWGNRGSTEAFF
DNA: TGTGCCAGCAGCTGGGGAAACAGGGGTAGTACTGAAGCTTTCTTT

size: NA
length: 14
J: TRBJ2-7
V: TRBV5-6
D: NA
CDR3: CASSLPGQSYEQYF
DNA: TGTGCCAGCAGCTTGCCGGGACAATCCTACGAGCAGTACTTC